The clone carrying this T cell receptor (beta chain) was detected ten times or more. Its antigen is unidentified. The sample is drawn from a study of T cells in Graves' hyperthyroidism and ophthalmopathy. General study findings and limits: The model forecast ophthalmopathy, anticipating it by a median around 6.5 months before onset.

RNA transcripts served as the template for amplifying TCR beta CDR3 regions. Initially, a first-round RT-PCR of the TCR CDR3 employed the HTBI primer set. TCRdb re-called the multiplex PCR reads with MiXCR, one entry per CDR3 protein. The sample includes over 200,000 distinct CDR3 sequences, 17% of them seen just once. This clonotype originated in a man in his fifties with Graves' hyperthyroidism. The sample was blood.

CDR3 sequence reads: CASSFTSGSNTGELFF. CDR3 DNA sequence: TGTGCCAGCAGCTTTACTAGCGGGAGTAACACCGGGGAGCTGTTTTTT. V is TRBV11-2 and J is TRBJ2-2; 11 bases align to TRBD2. The CDR3 contains 16 residues. V was clipped by 3 bases and J by 2 bases; unmatched bases: 2. CDR1 SGHAT and CDR2 FQNNGV come from the germline V gene.